These 29 T cell receptor beta chains came from one sample sequenced in a study of cytomegalovirus exposure and HLA in healthy donors. The PCR ran on 60 Vbeta and 13 Jbeta primers. Sequencing used immunoSEQ multiplex PCR; TCRdb keeps in-frame clones, though not all of them. Among 100,000 to 150,000 clones listed, approximately 80% were seen once. The sample was PBMCs. These receptors originate from a woman aged 40 to 50 in good health and CMV-seropositive.

The sample holds a few counts of this clone. The chain has TRBV11-3 and TRBJ2-1, with D tentatively TRBD2 (5 bases). Looked up from germline, CDR1 is SGHNT and CDR2 is YENEEA. The CDR3 loop spans 14 amino acids. The V and J ends lost 3 bases and 8 bases respectively, with 14 bases between them. CDR3 sequence (DNA): TGTGCCAGCAGCTTTTCGAGGGAGTGGGATGAGCAGTTCTTC. Translating it yields CASSFSREWDEQFF. Full variable domain (missing parts from reference TRBV11-3 and TRBJ2-1): EAGVVQSPRYKIIEKKQPVAFWCNPISGHNTLYWYLQNLGQGPELLIRYENEEAVDDSQLPKDRFSAERLKGVDSTLKIQPAELGDSAVYLCASSFSREWDEQFFGPGTRLTVL.

The CDR3 bases are TGTGCCAGCAGCGAGGGGGACAGGATTCAAGAGACCCAGTACTTC. It specifies CASSEGDRIQETQYF. This chain links TRBV9 with TRBJ2-5; 8 bases match TRBD1. The length of the CDR3 is 15 residues. The germline V gene encodes CDR1 SGDLS and CDR2 YYNGEE. J was trimmed by 2 bases and V by 3 bases; bases with no gene match: 6.

The rearrangement joins TRBV27 to TRBJ2-7; 9 bases map to TRBD1. Per germline, CDR1 MNHEY and CDR2 SMNVEV (reference sequence). CDR3 size: 15 residues. Losses at the gene ends were 1 base for V and 1 base for J; bases not matched to a gene: 2. The CDR3 sequence: CASSLFGQGSYEQYF. In DNA form, the CDR3 reads TGTGCCAGCAGTTTATTCGGACAGGGGTCCTACGAGCAGTACTTC.

V is TRBV28 and J is TRBJ2-7; TRBD1 aligns across 10 bases. The length of the CDR3 is 14 residues. Germline V lookup: CDR1 MDHEN, CDR2 SYDVKM. V shed 4 bases, J shed 5 bases, and the junction held 5 bases outside the gene matches. The CDR3 is CASSSPGTGDEQYF. The CDR3 DNA sequence: TGTGCCAGCAGTTCACCCGGGACAGGGGACGAGCAGTACTTC.

V is TRBV6-1 and J is TRBJ1-2; D is possibly TRBD1 (6 bases). Germline CDR1 and CDR2: MNHNS and SASEGT. CDR3 size: 13 residues. V was trimmed by 6 bases and J by 4 bases, leaving 12 bases between them. The CDR3 reads CASSQLGAYGYTF. The CDR3 DNA reads as TGTGCCAGCAGCCAGCTGGGGGCCTATGGCTACACCTTC.

J is TRBJ2-1 and V is TRBV12-2; the table names TRBD2, a call not compared with the DNA. TRBV12-2 is a pseudogene locus. The CDR3 contains 16 residues. This CDR3 reads CASRPRTSGRHDEQFF. The CDR3 region has the DNA TGTGCAAGTCGCCCGCGGACTAGCGGGAGGCACGATGAGCAGTTCTTC.

The rearrangement joins TRBV2 to TRBJ2-5, with 10 bases lining up with TRBD1. Germline values: CDR1 SNHLY, CDR2 FYNNEI. The ends lost 6 bases at V and 5 bases at J; junction bases unmatched: 9. The CDR3 sequence is 15 residues long. Written as DNA, the CDR3 is TGTGCCAGCAGGAGGGACAGGGGTCAATCGGAGACCCAGTACTTC. This sequence encodes CASRRDRGQSETQYF.

This chain joins TRBV28 and TRBJ1-1; 8 bases align to TRBD1. V was clipped by 5 bases and J by 5 bases; unmatched bases: 4. CDR3 length equals 13 residues. The germline V gene has CDR1 MDHEN and CDR2 SYDVKM. The CDR3: CASSTQGGTEAFF. DNA of the CDR3: TGTGCCAGCAGTACACAGGGGGGGACTGAAGCTTTCTTT.

Only a few counts were recorded for this clone. The chain employs TRBV5-1 and TRBJ1-1; 7 nucleotides line up with TRBD1. The V and J ends lost 5 bases and 0 bases, in that order; junction bases with no gene match: 7. The CDR3 covers 15 residues. The V gene's germline CDR1 is SGHRS and CDR2 YFSETQ. CDR3 protein: CASRFGGGLNTEAFF. The CDR3 DNA sequence: TGCGCCAGCAGGTTTGGAGGGGGCCTGAACACTGAAGCTTTCTTT.

This sequence joins TRBV5-6 and TRBJ2-7; TRBD2 agrees at 14 bases. Trimming at V came to 4 bases and at J to 3 bases, leaving 6 bases not matched to a gene. This CDR3 is 16 amino acids long. Germline CDR1 reads SGHDT; CDR2 reads YYEEEE. This chain's CDR3 is CASSRGTSGGHYEQYF. The CDR3 DNA follows: TGTGCCAGCAGCCGAGGGACTAGCGGGGGCCACTACGAGCAGTACTTC.

In DNA, the CDR3 is TGTGCCAGCAGTCGGGGACAGGGGGCCTACGAGCAGTACTTC. Protein product: CASSRGQGAYEQYF. The V and J genes are TRBV6-5 and TRBJ2-7; 11 nucleotides match TRBD1. Germline V gives CDR1 MNHEY, CDR2 SVGAGI. CDR3 length: 14 amino acids. J lost 2 bases, V lost 5 bases, and 2 bases had no gene match.

The DNA of the CDR3 is TGTGCCAGCAGCTTGCCAGGGCGAACTGAAGCTTTCTTT. Amino acids: CASSLPGRTEAFF. The rearrangement links TRBV5-4 to TRBJ1-1; D may be TRBD1 (5 bases). The germline V gene has CDR1 SGHNT and CDR2 YYREEE (reference sequence). This CDR3 region has 13 residues. V was clipped by 1 base and J by 5 bases, with 9 bases between them.

The gene calls are TRBV18 and TRBJ2-5; no clear D. TRBJ2-7 matches the DNA end more closely, so the J call is doubtful. Germline V gene sequence: CDR1 KGHSH, CDR2 LQKENI. There are 16 residues in the CDR3. CDR3 sequence reads: CASSPSVRFISYEQYF. The CDR3 region has the DNA TGTGCCAGCTCACCGTCCGTAAGATTTATCTCCTACGAGCAGTACTTC.

The chain recombines TRBV29-1 with TRBJ2-7; 11 positions match TRBD2. The CDR3 has 13 amino acids. J gave up 3 bases and V 4 bases, and 2 bases lay outside the gene matches. Germline CDR1 is SQVTM and CDR2 is ANQGSEA. The CDR3 loop is CSVVTSGNYEQYF. The CDR3 DNA sequence: TGCAGCGTTGTGACTAGCGGGAACTACGAGCAGTACTTC.

The J gene is TRBJ2-1, the V gene TRBV7-8; D unclear. Germline CDR1 reads SGHVS; CDR2 reads FQNEAQ. The CDR3 is 11 residues long. V lost 4 bases and J lost 10, with 8 bases in between. Here the CDR3 DNA reads TGTGCCAGCAGCTCCCTAGTGGAGCAGTTCTTC. Encoded protein: CASSSLVEQFF. Full variable domain (missing parts from reference TRBV7-8 and TRBJ2-1): GAGVSQSPRYKVAKRGQDVALRCDPISGHVSLFWYQQALGQGPEFLTYFQNEAQLDKSGLPSDRFFAERPEGSVSTLKIQRTQQEDSAVYLCASSSLVEQFFGPGTRLTVL.

Only one count was recorded for this clone. J is TRBJ2-5 and V is TRBV19, with TRBD1 as a possible D gene (5 bases). This CDR3 spans 15 amino acids. The V gene's germline CDR1 is LNHDA and CDR2 SQIVND (reference sequence). Trimming removed 4 bases at V and 4 bases at J, with 16 bases between. The CDR3 coding sequence is TGTGCCAGTAGTACCGGATTGGGGCCCGGAGAGACCCAGTACTTC. Translated, it gives CASSTGLGPGETQYF.

This clone occurred once. The V call is TRBV7-9, the J call TRBJ1-2, with D maybe TRBD1 (6 bases). Germline CDR1 and CDR2: SEHNR and FQNEAQ (reference sequence). V shed 5 bases and J shed 4 bases, with 11 bases lying between them. The CDR3 contains 13 residues. CDR3 amino acids: CASSVGQFYGYTF. CDR3 nucleotides: TGTGCCAGCAGCGTAGGACAGTTCTATGGCTACACCTTC.

The V gene is TRBV5-4, the J gene TRBJ2-5; D gene uncertain. The J call may be incorrect, as the DNA end agrees better with TRBJ2-7. There are 12 residues in the CDR3. Germline V gene data show CDR1 as SGHNT and CDR2 as YYREEE (reference sequence). The CDR3 sequence: CASSFPYHEQYF. The CDR3, as DNA: TGTGCCAGCAGCTTCCCGTACCACGAGCAGTACTTC.

The chain joins TRBV18 to TRBJ1-1; D perhaps matches TRBD1 (5 bases). Germline V gene data show CDR1 as KGHSH and CDR2 as LQKENI. This CDR3 contains 13 residues. The CDR3 sequence: CATATAWNTEAFF. The CDR3 DNA reads TGTGCAACCGCGACAGCCTGGAACACTGAAGCTTTCTTT.

The rearrangement joins TRBV10-1 to TRBJ2-3; D is unclear. The length of the CDR3 is 15 residues. The V and J ends lost 0 bases and 3 bases respectively, with 10 bases between them. The V gene's germline CDR1 is WNHNN and CDR2 SYGVQD (reference sequence). The DNA for the CDR3 is TGCGCCAGCAGTGAGTCGCCAGGTTATACAGATACGCAGTATTTT. Translation gives CASSESPGYTDTQYF.

The gene calls are TRBV13 and TRBJ1-2; D is unresolved. Germline CDR1 PRHDT, CDR2 FYEKMQ (reference sequence). The CDR3 spans 12 residues. Trimming shortened V by 2 bases and J by 3 bases, and 4 bases separated the two germline ends. CDR3 coding DNA: TGTGCCAGCAGCTTACAGGACTATGGCTACACCTTC. It yields the protein CASSLQDYGYTF.

The rearrangement joins TRBV5-4 to TRBJ2-5; D is unresolved. The CDR3 is made up of 11 amino acids. From germline, CDR1 is SGHNT and CDR2 YYREEE (reference sequence). Trimming took off 4 bases at V and 11 bases at J, with 12 bases between the two ends. CDR3 DNA sequence: TGTGCCAGCAGCAGAAGTGGTGAGCAGTACTTC. Translation gives CASSRSGEQYF.

This clone has only a few counts. This chain links TRBV23-1 with TRBJ1-5, with 8 bases lining up with TRBD1. TRBV23-1 is recorded as an ORF, its role being uncertain. The junction had 11 bases not matched to a gene; V was cut back by 6 bases and J by 1 base. The CDR3 sequence is 17 residues long. CDR3 sequence reads: CASSHTGGNLSNQPQHF. CDR3 bases: TGCGCCAGCAGCCATACAGGGGGGAATTTGAGCAATCAGCCCCAGCATTTT.

The V gene is TRBV10-2, the J gene TRBJ1-1; no clear D gene. In germline, CDR1 is WSHSY, CDR2 SAAADI. Trimming cost V 1 base and J 7 bases, with 7 bases left between them. The CDR3 covers 12 residues. The CDR3 nucleotides read TGCGCCAGCAGTGAGTTGGCAGATGAAGCTTTCTTT. Translation gives CASSELADEAFF.

V usage is TRBV29-1 and J usage is TRBJ2-7; TRBD2 agrees at 7 bases. With V trimmed by 4 bases and J by 0 bases, 9 bases remained unmatched. CDR3 length: 15 amino acids. CDR1 is SQVTM, CDR2 ANQGSEA, per germline. DNA for the CDR3: TGCAGCGTTGTTTTCCCGGGACTATCCTCCTACGAGCAGTACTTC. Its protein product is CSVVFPGLSSYEQYF.

The genes are TRBV30 and TRBJ2-5, with TRBD2 matching over 7 bases. Looked up from germline, CDR1 is GTSNPN and CDR2 is SVGIG (reference sequence). The CDR3 extends over 13 amino acids. V lost 0 bases to trimming and J lost 8 bases; unmatched junction nucleotides: 6. The CDR3 region is CAWSVGEGRTQYF. In nucleotides, the CDR3 is TGTGCCTGGAGTGTAGGGGAGGGCCGCACCCAGTACTTC.

V usage is TRBV5-1 and J usage is TRBJ1-4; 7 bases align to TRBD1. CDR3 length: 16 residues. The V gene end was trimmed by 4 bases and the J gene end by 6 bases; junction bases not matched to a gene: 12. Germline CDR1 reads SGHRS; CDR2 reads YFSETQ. This CDR3 reads CASSEGAGTGYEKLFF. The DNA for the CDR3 is TGCGCCAGCAGCGAGGGGGCAGGAACTGGGTATGAAAAACTGTTTTTT.

By share of the sample, this clone is medium-sized. The chain couples TRBV14 to TRBJ2-3; 8 bases fit TRBD2. The J segment lost 5 bases and the V segment lost 6 bases, leaving 13 bases of the junction unmatched. The CDR3 length is 16 residues. In germline, CDR1 is SGHDN, CDR2 FVKESK. The CDR3 is CASSLPVVAGRDTQYF. The CDR3, as DNA: TGTGCCAGCAGTCTGCCCGTGGTAGCGGGGAGAGATACGCAGTATTTT.

This clone showed up just a few times. The rearrangement uses TRBV2 and TRBJ2-2; perhaps TRBD2 as D (5 bases). CDR1 is SNHLY, CDR2 FYNNEI, per germline. Trimming left V 7 bases short and J 0 bases short, with 12 bases between. The CDR3 extends over 15 amino acids. This chain's CDR3 is CASKRELANTGELFF. Here the CDR3 DNA reads TGTGCCAGCAAAAGGGAGCTGGCGAACACCGGGGAGCTGTTTTTT.